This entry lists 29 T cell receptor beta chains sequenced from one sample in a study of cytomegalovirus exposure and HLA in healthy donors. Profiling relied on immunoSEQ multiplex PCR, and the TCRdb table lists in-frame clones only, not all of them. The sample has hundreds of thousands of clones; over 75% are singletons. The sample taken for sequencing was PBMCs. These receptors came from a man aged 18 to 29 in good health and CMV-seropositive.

For the CDR3, the DNA is TGTGCCAGCTCACGAGCACTAGCGGGATCGAGTGAGCAGTTCTTC. Encoded protein: CASSRALAGSSEQFF. This rearrangement joins TRBV18 to TRBJ2-1; TRBD2 agrees at 10 bases. The V gene's germline CDR1 is KGHSH and CDR2 LQKENI. This CDR3 comprises 15 residues. Unmatched junction bases numbered 9, after V lost 4 bases and J lost 9 bases.

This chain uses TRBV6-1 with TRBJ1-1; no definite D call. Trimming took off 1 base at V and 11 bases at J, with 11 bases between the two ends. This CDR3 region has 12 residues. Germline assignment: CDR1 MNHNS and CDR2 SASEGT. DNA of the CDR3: TGTGCCAGCAGTGAAGTTTCGATGGAGGCTTTCTTT. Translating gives CASSEVSMEAFF.

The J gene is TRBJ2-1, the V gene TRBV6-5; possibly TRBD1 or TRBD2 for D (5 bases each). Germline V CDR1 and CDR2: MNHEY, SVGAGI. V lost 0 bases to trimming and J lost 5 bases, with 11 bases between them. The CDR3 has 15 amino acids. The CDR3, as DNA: TGTGCCAGCAGTTACTCGAGGGACGGACACAATGAGCAGTTCTTC. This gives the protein CASSYSRDGHNEQFF.

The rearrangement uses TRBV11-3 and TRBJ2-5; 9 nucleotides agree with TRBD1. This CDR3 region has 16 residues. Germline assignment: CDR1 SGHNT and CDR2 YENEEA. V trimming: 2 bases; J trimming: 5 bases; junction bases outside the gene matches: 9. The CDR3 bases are TGTGCCAGCAGCTTATCCCCGGGACAGGGTACGGAGACCCAGTACTTC. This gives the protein CASSLSPGQGTETQYF.

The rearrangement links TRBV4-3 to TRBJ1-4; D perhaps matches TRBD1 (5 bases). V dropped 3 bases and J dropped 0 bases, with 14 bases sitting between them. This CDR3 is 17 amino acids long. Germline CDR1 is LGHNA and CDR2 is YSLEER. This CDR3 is CASSHIQDSATNEKLFF. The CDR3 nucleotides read TGCGCCAGCAGCCACATACAGGATTCTGCAACTAATGAAAAACTGTTTTTT.

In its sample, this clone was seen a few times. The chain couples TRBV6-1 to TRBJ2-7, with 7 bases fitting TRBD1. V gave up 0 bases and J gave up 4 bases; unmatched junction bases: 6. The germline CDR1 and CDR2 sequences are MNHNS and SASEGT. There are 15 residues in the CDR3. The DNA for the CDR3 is TGTGCCAGCAGTGAAGCGCCGGGACAGAGTTACGAGCAGTACTTC. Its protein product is CASSEAPGQSYEQYF.

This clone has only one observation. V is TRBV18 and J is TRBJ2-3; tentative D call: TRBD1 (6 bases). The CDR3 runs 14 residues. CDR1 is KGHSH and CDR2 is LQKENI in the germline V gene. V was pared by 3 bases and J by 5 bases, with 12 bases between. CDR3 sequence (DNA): TGTGCCAGCTCACCTGCCTGGGGGCAAGATACGCAGTATTTT. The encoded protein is CASSPAWGQDTQYF.

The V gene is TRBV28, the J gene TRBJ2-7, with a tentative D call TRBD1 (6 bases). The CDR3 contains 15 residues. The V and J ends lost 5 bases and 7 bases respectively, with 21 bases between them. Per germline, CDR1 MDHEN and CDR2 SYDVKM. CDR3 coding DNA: TGTGCCAGCAGTCCGCCACTGAAAGGGACATGGGAGCAGTACTTC. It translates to CASSPPLKGTWEQYF.

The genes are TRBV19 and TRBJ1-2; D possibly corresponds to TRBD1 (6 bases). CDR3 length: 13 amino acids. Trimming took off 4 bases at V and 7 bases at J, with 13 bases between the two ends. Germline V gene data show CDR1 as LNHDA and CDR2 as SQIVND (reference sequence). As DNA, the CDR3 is TGTGCCAGTAGTAATACAGGGTCGTCTGGCTACACCTTC. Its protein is CASSNTGSSGYTF.

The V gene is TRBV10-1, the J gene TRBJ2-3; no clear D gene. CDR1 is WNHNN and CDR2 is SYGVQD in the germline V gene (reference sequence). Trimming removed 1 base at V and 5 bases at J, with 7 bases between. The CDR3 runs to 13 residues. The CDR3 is CASSELGKDTQYF. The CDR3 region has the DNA TGCGCCAGCAGTGAGTTGGGGAAAGATACGCAGTATTTT.

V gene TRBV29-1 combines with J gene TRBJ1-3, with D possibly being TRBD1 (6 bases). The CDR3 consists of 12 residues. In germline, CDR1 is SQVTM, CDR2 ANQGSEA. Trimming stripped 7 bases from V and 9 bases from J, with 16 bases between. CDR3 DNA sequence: TGCAGCGCTCTCGGGACATTTGGCACCATATATTTT. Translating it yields CSALGTFGTIYF.

This chain's CDR3 is CASSPSQAYEQYF. CDR3 nucleotide sequence: TGTGCCAGCTCACCATCACAGGCCTACGAGCAGTACTTC. V and J are TRBV18 and TRBJ2-7, with D perhaps matching TRBD1 (5 bases). The CDR3 consists of 13 residues. The V gene's germline CDR1 is KGHSH and CDR2 LQKENI. Trimming pared 2 bases from V and 2 bases from J, leaving 7 bases between.

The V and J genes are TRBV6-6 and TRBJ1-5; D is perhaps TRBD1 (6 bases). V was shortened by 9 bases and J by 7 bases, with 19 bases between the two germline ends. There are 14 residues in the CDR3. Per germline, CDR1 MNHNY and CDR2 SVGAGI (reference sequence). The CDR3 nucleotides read TGTGCCAGTGCCAACAGGGAGTGGGCGCAGCCCCAGCATTTT. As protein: CASANREWAQPQHF.

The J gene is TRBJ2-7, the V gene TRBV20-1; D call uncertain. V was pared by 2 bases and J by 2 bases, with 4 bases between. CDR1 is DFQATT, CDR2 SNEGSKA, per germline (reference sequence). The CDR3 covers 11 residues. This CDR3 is CSARRAYEQYF. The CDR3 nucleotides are TGCAGTGCTAGAAGGGCCTACGAGCAGTACTTC.

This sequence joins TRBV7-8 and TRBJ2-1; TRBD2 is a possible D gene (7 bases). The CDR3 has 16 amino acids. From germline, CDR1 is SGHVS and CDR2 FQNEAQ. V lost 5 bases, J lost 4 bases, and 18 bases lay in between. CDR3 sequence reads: CASSGGETGDYNEQFF. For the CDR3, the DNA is TGTGCCAGCAGCGGGGGGGAGACAGGAGATTACAATGAGCAGTTCTTC.

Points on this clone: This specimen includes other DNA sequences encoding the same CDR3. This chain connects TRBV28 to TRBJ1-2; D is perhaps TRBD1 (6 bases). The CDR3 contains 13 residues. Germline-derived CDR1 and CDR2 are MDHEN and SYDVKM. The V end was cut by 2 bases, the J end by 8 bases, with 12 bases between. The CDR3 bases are TGTGCCAGCAGTTTAAGCAGGGGAGGGGGCTACACCTTC. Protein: CASSLSRGGGYTF.

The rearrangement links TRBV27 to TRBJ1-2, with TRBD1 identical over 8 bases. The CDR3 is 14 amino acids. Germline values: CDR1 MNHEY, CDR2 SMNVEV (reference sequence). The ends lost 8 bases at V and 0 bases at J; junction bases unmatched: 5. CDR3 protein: CASRDRNSNYGYTF. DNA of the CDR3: TGTGCCAGCCGGGACAGGAACTCTAACTATGGCTACACCTTC.

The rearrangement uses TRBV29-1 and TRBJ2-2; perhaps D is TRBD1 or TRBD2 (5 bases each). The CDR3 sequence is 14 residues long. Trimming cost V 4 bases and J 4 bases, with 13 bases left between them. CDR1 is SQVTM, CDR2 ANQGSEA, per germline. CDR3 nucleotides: TGCAGCGTTGTGGGAGACAGCCGCACCGGGGAGCTGTTTTTT. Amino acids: CSVVGDSRTGELFF.

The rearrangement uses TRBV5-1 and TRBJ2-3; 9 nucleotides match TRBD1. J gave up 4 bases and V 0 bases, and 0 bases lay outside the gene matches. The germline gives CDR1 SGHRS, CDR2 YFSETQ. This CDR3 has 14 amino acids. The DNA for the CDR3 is TGCGCCAGCAGCTTGGGACAGGGGGCAGATACGCAGTATTTT. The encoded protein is CASSLGQGADTQYF.

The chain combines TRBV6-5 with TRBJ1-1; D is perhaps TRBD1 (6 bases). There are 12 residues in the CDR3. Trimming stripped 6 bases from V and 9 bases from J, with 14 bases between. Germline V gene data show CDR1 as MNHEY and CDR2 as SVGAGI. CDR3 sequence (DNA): TGTGCCAGCAGAACGGGACAACTTAAAGCTTTCTTT. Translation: CASRTGQLKAFF.

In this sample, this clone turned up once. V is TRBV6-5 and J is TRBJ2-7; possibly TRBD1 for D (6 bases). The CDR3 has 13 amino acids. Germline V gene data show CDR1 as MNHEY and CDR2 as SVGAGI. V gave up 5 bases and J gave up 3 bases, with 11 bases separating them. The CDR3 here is CASSHTQGYEQYF. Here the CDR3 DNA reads TGTGCCAGCAGTCACACACAGGGCTACGAGCAGTACTTC.

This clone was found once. CDR3 bases: TGTGCCAGCAGACCGGGACAGGGGAACTATGGCTACACCTTC. Encoded protein: CASRPGQGNYGYTF. The chain recombines TRBV2 with TRBJ1-2, with 10 bases lining up with TRBD1. The CDR3 length is 14 residues. V was pared by 6 bases and J by 2 bases, with 3 bases of the junction left unmatched. Germline assignment: CDR1 SNHLY and CDR2 FYNNEI. The whole variable domain, remainder taken from reference TRBV2 and TRBJ1-2, is EPEVTQTPSHQVTQMGQEVILRCVPISNHLYFYWYRQILGQKVEFLVSFYNNEISEKSEIFDDQFSVERPDGSNFTLKIRSTKLEDSAMYFCASRPGQGNYGYTFGSGTRLTVV.

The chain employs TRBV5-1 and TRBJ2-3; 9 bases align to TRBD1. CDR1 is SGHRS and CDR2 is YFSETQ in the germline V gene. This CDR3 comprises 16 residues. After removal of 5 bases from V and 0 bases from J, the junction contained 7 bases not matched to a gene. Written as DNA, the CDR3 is TGCGCCAGCAGTTTAGGGACAGGGTTTAGCACAGATACGCAGTATTTT. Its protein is CASSLGTGFSTDTQYF.

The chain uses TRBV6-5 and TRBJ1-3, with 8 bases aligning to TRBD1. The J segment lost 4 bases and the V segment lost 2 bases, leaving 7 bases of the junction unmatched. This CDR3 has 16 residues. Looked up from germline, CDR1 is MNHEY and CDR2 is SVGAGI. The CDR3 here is CASSYTWTGRGNTIYF. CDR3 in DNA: TGTGCCAGCAGTTACACTTGGACAGGGAGGGGAAACACCATATATTTT.

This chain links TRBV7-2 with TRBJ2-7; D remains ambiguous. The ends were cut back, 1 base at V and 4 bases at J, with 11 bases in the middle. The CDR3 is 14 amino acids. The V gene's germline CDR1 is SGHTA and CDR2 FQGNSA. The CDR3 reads CASSLGMLEYEQYF. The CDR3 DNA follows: TGTGCCAGCAGCTTAGGCATGCTTGAGTACGAGCAGTACTTC.

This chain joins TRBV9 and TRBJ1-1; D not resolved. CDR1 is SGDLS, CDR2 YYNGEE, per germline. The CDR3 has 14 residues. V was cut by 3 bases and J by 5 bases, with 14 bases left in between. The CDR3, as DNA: TGTGCCAGCAGCGATGAAGGAAAAGTGACTGAAGCTTTCTTT. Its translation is CASSDEGKVTEAFF.

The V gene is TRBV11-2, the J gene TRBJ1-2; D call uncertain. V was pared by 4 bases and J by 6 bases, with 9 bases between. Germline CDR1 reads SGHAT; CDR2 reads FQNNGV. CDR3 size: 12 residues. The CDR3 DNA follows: TGTGCCAGCAGCTGGGAGGGTGATGGCTACACCTTC. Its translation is CASSWEGDGYTF.

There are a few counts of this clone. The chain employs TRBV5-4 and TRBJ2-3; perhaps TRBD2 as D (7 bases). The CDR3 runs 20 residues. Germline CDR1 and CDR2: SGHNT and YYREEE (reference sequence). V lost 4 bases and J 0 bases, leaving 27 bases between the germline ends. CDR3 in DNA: TGTGCCAGCAGCGGGGGCCGCTATCTAGCGGTAGTAATTAGCACAGATACGCAGTATTTT. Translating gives CASSGGRYLAVVISTDTQYF.

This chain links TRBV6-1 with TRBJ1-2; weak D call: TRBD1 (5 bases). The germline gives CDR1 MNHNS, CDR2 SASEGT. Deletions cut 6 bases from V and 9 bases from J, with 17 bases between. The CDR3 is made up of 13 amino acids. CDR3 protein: CASRTGWALSYTF. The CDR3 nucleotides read TGTGCCAGCAGAACAGGATGGGCTTTGAGCTACACCTTC.